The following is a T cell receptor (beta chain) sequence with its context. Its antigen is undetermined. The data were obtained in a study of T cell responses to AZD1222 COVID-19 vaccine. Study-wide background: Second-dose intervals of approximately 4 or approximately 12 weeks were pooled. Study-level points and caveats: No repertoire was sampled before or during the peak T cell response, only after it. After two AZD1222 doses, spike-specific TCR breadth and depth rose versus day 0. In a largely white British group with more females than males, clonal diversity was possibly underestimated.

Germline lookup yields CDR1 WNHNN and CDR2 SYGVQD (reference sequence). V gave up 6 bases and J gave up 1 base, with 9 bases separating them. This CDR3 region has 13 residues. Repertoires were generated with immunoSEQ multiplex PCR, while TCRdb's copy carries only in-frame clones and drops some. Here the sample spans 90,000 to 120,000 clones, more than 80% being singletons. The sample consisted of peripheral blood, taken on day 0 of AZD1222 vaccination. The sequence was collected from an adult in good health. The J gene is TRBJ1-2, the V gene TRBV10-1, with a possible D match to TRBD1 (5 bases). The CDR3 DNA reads TGCGCCAGCAGAGTGACAGATAACTATGGCTACACCTTC. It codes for CASRVTDNYGYTF.